A single sample is the source of the 25 T cell receptor beta chains below, sequenced in a study of T-cell reconstitution after alpha-beta-depleted transplantation in children (dated by TCRdb to the mid-2010s). The library was generated by PCR. For sequencing, an Illumina HiSeq 2500 was employed. TCR libraries were prepared with molecular barcoding, using unique molecular identifiers to normalize TCRbeta repertoire quantification. TCRdb reworked the public reads: Q25 trimming with fastp, MiXCR clone assembly, productive beta chains retained. All rows with the same CDR3 protein become a single entry with the most common DNA and genes. The table for this sample lists 100,000 or so distinct CDR3 sequences; more than 10% of them were counted only once. The ten biggest clones cover around 13% of the sample. Sequenced material: PBMCs from the stem cell graft donor, taken from the stem cell graft. These TCRs come from a human donor who donated a stem cell graft to a child with inherited bone marrow failure.

There are many counts of this clonotype. The chain couples TRBV5-1 to TRBJ2-7; 7 positions agree with TRBD2. Germline V gene sequence: CDR1 SGHRS, CDR2 YFSETQ. The CDR3 has 14 residues. V shed 3 bases and J 6 bases; nucleotides not matched to a gene: 9. The CDR3: CASSSLGGVGEQYF. Written as DNA, the CDR3 is TGCGCCAGCAGCTCCCTGGGAGGGGTAGGCGAGCAGTACTTC. The entire variable domain, with the rest obtained from reference TRBV5-1 and TRBJ2-7, is as follows: KAGVTQTPRYLIKTRGQQVTLSCSPISGHRSVSWYQQTPGQGLQFLFEYFSETQRNKGNFPGRFSGRQFSNSRSEMNVSTLELGDSALYLCASSSLGGVGEQYFGPGTRLTVT.

This clonotype occurred a few times. The CDR3, as DNA: TGTGCCAGCAGTCTGGGACAGCCGAGCTCTGGAAACACCATATATTTT. This translates into CASSLGQPSSGNTIYF. This sequence joins TRBV6-1 and TRBJ1-3; 7 bases agree with TRBD1. The CDR3 has 16 amino acids. Looked up from germline, CDR1 is MNHNS and CDR2 is SASEGT. V lost 5 bases and J lost 0; bases outside the gene matches: 7.

This clonotype was seen repeatedly, ten times or more. CDR3 DNA: TGTGCCAGCAGCCGTAGGGGGGGCACCCTCCAAGAGACCCAGTACTTC. Translation: CASSRRGGTLQETQYF. The gene calls are TRBV3-1 and TRBJ2-5; possibly TRBD2 for D (7 bases). V was cut by 4 bases and J by 1 base, with 16 bases left in between. The CDR3 runs to 16 residues. From germline, CDR1 is LGHDT and CDR2 YNNKEL (reference sequence).

This clonotype was counted many times. V and J are TRBV11-2 and TRBJ2-1; 7 bases fit TRBD1. Germline V gives CDR1 SGHAT, CDR2 FQNNGV. The CDR3 runs to 16 residues. V was clipped by 6 bases and J by 0 bases; unmatched bases: 8. CDR3 in DNA: TGTGCCAGCAGGCCTGGGGGACAGCCCTCCTACAATGAGCAGTTCTTC. Protein sequence: CASRPGGQPSYNEQFF.

The sample holds many counts of this clonotype. The CDR3 sequence is CASSLRTSGRALGNEQFF. The CDR3, as DNA: TGTGCCAGCAGCTTGAGGACTAGCGGGAGGGCCTTGGGCAATGAGCAGTTCTTC. This chain joins TRBV11-2 and TRBJ2-1; 15 nucleotides match TRBD2. J lost 6 bases, V lost 3 bases, and 9 bases had no gene match. From germline, CDR1 is SGHAT and CDR2 FQNNGV. The CDR3 runs 18 residues.

V and J are TRBV13 and TRBJ2-2, with 7 bases that match TRBD1. The CDR3 runs 15 residues. The ends lost 4 bases at V and 4 bases at J; junction bases unmatched: 6. The germline V gene encodes CDR1 PRHDT and CDR2 FYEKMQ (reference sequence). CDR3 region: CASSSTHRGTGELFF. The DNA of the CDR3 is TGTGCCAGCAGCTCGACCCACAGGGGCACCGGGGAGCTGTTTTTT.

Many counts were recorded for this clonotype. The chain carries TRBV7-2 and TRBJ2-1, with TRBD2 matching 8 bases. The CDR3 has 16 amino acids. Germline trimming cut 5 bases from V and 6 bases from J; bases unmatched to any gene: 12. The germline V gene has CDR1 SGHTA and CDR2 FQGNSA. The CDR3 protein is CASSPSPGTSFNEQFF. CDR3 in DNA: TGTGCCAGCAGCCCATCCCCCGGGACTAGTTTCAATGAGCAGTTCTTC.

This chain links TRBV6-6 with TRBJ1-4; D is unclear. The CDR3 has 11 amino acids. The germline V gene has CDR1 MNHNY and CDR2 SVGAGI (reference sequence). The ends were cut back, 4 bases at V and 8 bases at J, with 5 bases in the middle. The DNA of the CDR3 is TGTGCCAGCAGTTGGGGAGAAAAACTGTTTTTT. Residues: CASSWGEKLFF.

Many counts were recorded for this clonotype. The J gene is TRBJ1-5, the V gene TRBV4-3; a weak D match, TRBD1 (6 bases). CDR3 length equals 18 residues. CDR1 and CDR2 (germline): LGHNA, YSLEER. V shed 0 bases and J shed 0 bases, with 15 bases lying between them. CDR3 loop: CASSQEPGTPYSNQPQHF. CDR3 DNA sequence: TGCGCCAGCAGCCAAGAGCCCGGGACACCTTATAGCAATCAGCCCCAGCATTTT.

This clonotype was seen repeatedly, ten times or more. This CDR3 is CASGPGRSYEQYF. CDR3 DNA: TGTGCCAGTGGGCCGGGACGGAGCTACGAGCAGTACTTC. V gene TRBV19 combines with J gene TRBJ2-7; tentatively, D is TRBD1 or TRBD2 (5 bases each). This CDR3 is built from 13 residues. Between the trimmed V and J ends, which lost 8 bases and 3 bases, there was a span of 14 bases. The germline V gene has CDR1 LNHDA and CDR2 SQIVND (reference sequence).

This clonotype appeared many times. V gene TRBV20-1 combines with J gene TRBJ1-5; D gene ambiguous. In germline, CDR1 is DFQATT, CDR2 SNEGSKA (reference sequence). This CDR3 contains 12 residues. V lost 5 bases and J lost 4, with 9 bases in between. CDR3: CSAQTGNQPQHF. The CDR3 DNA reads as TGCAGTGCTCAAACGGGGAATCAGCCCCAGCATTTT.

This rearrangement joins TRBV10-3 to TRBJ2-3; 10 nucleotides agree with TRBD2. There are 15 residues in the CDR3. V lost 8 bases to trimming and J lost 3 bases; unmatched junction nucleotides: 8. CDR1 ENHRY and CDR2 SYGVKD come from the germline V gene. CDR3 DNA: TGTGCCATCCAGGGGAGCGGGGGGGGAACAGATACGCAGTATTTT. Protein product: CAIQGSGGGTDTQYF.

This clonotype was observed at least ten times. The rearrangement joins TRBV6-5 to TRBJ2-2; D gene unclear. The CDR3 sequence is 13 residues long. The germline V gene has CDR1 MNHEY and CDR2 SVGAGI. Trimming shortened V by 7 bases and J by 3 bases, and 9 bases separated the two germline ends. The CDR3 spells CASTLIHTGELFF. CDR3 coding DNA: TGTGCCAGCACCCTGATTCACACCGGGGAGCTGTTTTTT.

Many counts were recorded for this clonotype. This sequence joins TRBV29-1 and TRBJ2-1, with 13 positions matching TRBD2. The CDR3 covers 14 residues. CDR1 and CDR2 (germline): SQVTM, ANQGSEA. After removal of 2 bases from V and 8 bases from J, the junction contained 3 bases not matched to a gene. The CDR3 loop reads CSVEPGLAGDEQFF. The CDR3, as DNA: TGCAGCGTTGAACCCGGACTAGCGGGAGATGAGCAGTTCTTC.

At least ten counts were recorded for this clonotype. The chain uses TRBV20-1 and TRBJ2-1; 7 bases map to TRBD2. The V and J ends lost 4 bases and 12 bases, in that order; junction bases with no gene match: 9. CDR1 DFQATT and CDR2 SNEGSKA come from the germline V gene (reference sequence). The CDR3 has 12 residues. DNA of the CDR3: TGCAGTGCTACGGCCAGCGGGGTGGGGCAGTTCTTC. Its protein is CSATASGVGQFF.

This clonotype was seen many times. This chain links TRBV5-5 with TRBJ2-5, with a weak D call TRBD2 (6 bases). Germline CDR1 and CDR2: SGHKS and YYEKEE (reference sequence). Between the trimmed V and J ends, which lost 1 base and 0 bases, there was a span of 7 bases. The CDR3 spans 14 residues. For the CDR3, the DNA is TGTGCCAGCAGCTTGCCTAGCGACCAAGAGACCCAGTACTTC. This encodes CASSLPSDQETQYF.

This clonotype was recorded at least ten times. The J gene is TRBJ2-7, the V gene TRBV5-1, with D unclear. Trimming removed 0 bases at V and 2 bases at J, with 15 bases between. This CDR3 spans 16 amino acids. Per germline, CDR1 SGHRS and CDR2 YFSETQ. CDR3 sequence reads: CASSLGPSRGTYEQYF. CDR3 bases: TGCGCCAGCAGCTTGGGTCCATCCCGAGGCACCTACGAGCAGTACTTC.

This clonotype has at least ten counts. The chain couples TRBV7-2 to TRBJ2-1; tentatively, D is TRBD2 (5 bases). Deletions cut 8 bases from V and 9 bases from J, with 20 bases between. The CDR3 is 14 amino acids. Germline values: CDR1 SGHTA, CDR2 FQGNSA. The CDR3 is CASGRLPLEGEQFF. CDR3 sequence (DNA): TGTGCCAGCGGACGCCTCCCCCTTGAGGGTGAGCAGTTCTTC.

This clonotype was seen at least ten times. This chain connects TRBV5-1 to TRBJ2-1, with 9 bases lining up with TRBD1. CDR1 and CDR2 (germline): SGHRS, YFSETQ. Trimming cost V 4 bases and J 1 base; bases outside gene matches: 3. The CDR3 totals 15 residues. DNA for the CDR3: TGCGCCAGCAGCAAACAGGGGGCATCCTACAATGAGCAGTTCTTC. Translation gives CASSKQGASYNEQFF.

The chain combines TRBV19 with TRBJ1-5; a possible D gene is TRBD1 (5 bases). V lost 9 bases and J 6 bases, leaving 18 bases between the germline ends. The CDR3 loop spans 14 amino acids. The V gene's germline CDR1 is LNHDA and CDR2 SQIVND (reference sequence). CDR3 bases: TGTGCCAGCTTGGAGGGTGGGGGATTTCAGCCCCAGCATTTT. As protein: CASLEGGGFQPQHF.

This clonotype has ten or more counts. The V and J genes are TRBV20-1 and TRBJ2-2; D is perhaps TRBD2 (6 bases). CDR1 and CDR2 from the germline V gene are DFQATT and SNEGSKA (reference sequence). V lost 0 bases and J lost 1, with 12 bases in between. CDR3 size: 16 residues. The CDR3 here is CSARDPGVRNTGELFF. The CDR3 DNA is TGCAGTGCTAGAGATCCGGGGGTTCGGAACACCGGGGAGCTGTTTTTT.

At least ten counts were recorded for this clonotype. The J gene is TRBJ1-3, the V gene TRBV7-2, with D possibly being TRBD1 (6 bases). The length of the CDR3 is 16 residues. Germline V gives CDR1 SGHTA, CDR2 FQGNSA. V lost 1 base and J 2 bases, leaving 12 bases between the germline ends. The CDR3 nucleotides are TGTGCCAGCAGCTTAGGGGGGGCCAGGGCTGGAAACACCATATATTTT. It is translated as CASSLGGARAGNTIYF. The full variable domain, in which reference TRBV7-2 and TRBJ1-3 provide the parts outside the CDR3, is GAGVSQSPSNKVTEKGKDVELRCDPISGHTALYWYRQSLGQGLEFLIYFQGNSAPDKSGLPSDRFSAERTGGSVSTLTIQRTQQEDSAVYLCASSLGGARAGNTIYFGEGSWLTVV.

This clonotype was seen repeatedly, ten times or more. The chain links TRBV20-1 to TRBJ2-5; a possible D gene is TRBD2 (6 bases). CDR1 and CDR2 (germline): DFQATT, SNEGSKA (reference sequence). Deletions cut 6 bases from V and 3 bases from J, with 14 bases between. The CDR3 loop spans 13 amino acids. In nucleotides, the CDR3 is TGCAGTGCCCATACGGGACTGAAAGAGACCCAGTACTTC. This translates into CSAHTGLKETQYF.

This clonotype was observed many times. V is TRBV20-1 and J is TRBJ2-1, with TRBD2 matching over 9 bases. The ends lost 3 bases at V and 6 bases at J; junction bases unmatched: 6. The V gene's germline CDR1 is DFQATT and CDR2 SNEGSKA (reference sequence). The CDR3 is made up of 14 amino acids. The CDR3 nucleotides are TGCAGTGCTAGGGGACTAGCTGGGGTCAATGAGCAGTTCTTC. This translates into CSARGLAGVNEQFF.

V gene TRBV7-2 combines with J gene TRBJ2-1, with D uncertain. With 1 base removed from V and 3 bases from J, the gap between germline ends came to 10 bases. The CDR3 sequence is 15 residues long. The germline gives CDR1 SGHTA, CDR2 FQGNSA. The CDR3 protein is CASSLEDHLYNEQFF. CDR3 sequence (DNA): TGTGCCAGCAGCTTAGAGGACCATCTCTACAATGAGCAGTTCTTC.